The 20 T cell receptor beta chains given below trace back to one sample, sequenced in a study of cytomegalovirus exposure and HLA in healthy donors. The PCR was carried out with 60 Vbeta primers and 13 Jbeta primers. Measured with immunoSEQ multiplex PCR; TCRdb has only the in-frame clones, and not every one. The data hold 110,000 to 150,000 clones, with around 85% observed a single time. Specimen: PBMCs. The receptors here all came from a female donor in good health and CMV-seronegative.

The chain has TRBV5-1 and TRBJ2-3; maybe TRBD1 (6 bases). V gave up 4 bases and J gave up 2 bases, with 14 bases separating them. Germline V gene sequence: CDR1 SGHRS, CDR2 YFSETQ. CDR3 length: 15 amino acids. The DNA of the CDR3 is TGCGCCAGCAGCCAGGGACACCTGGACACAGATACGCAGTATTTT. It is translated as CASSQGHLDTDTQYF. Supplemented by reference TRBV5-1 and TRBJ2-3, the full variable domain reads KAGVTQTPRYLIKTRGQQVTLSCSPISGHRSVSWYQQTPGQGLQFLFEYFSETQRNKGNFPGRFSGRQFSNSRSEMNVSTLELGDSALYLCASSQGHLDTDTQYFGPGTRLTVL.

Only a few counts were recorded for this clone. The CDR3 DNA reads as TGTGCCAGCAGCCTACCGGGCTCTGGGGCCAACGTCCTGACTTTC. It translates to CASSLPGSGANVLTF. The chain joins TRBV9 to TRBJ2-6, with D unresolved. This CDR3 is 15 amino acids long. V lost 4 bases and J 0 bases, leaving 8 bases between the germline ends. In germline, CDR1 is SGDLS, CDR2 YYNGEE.

This chain links TRBV9 with TRBJ1-5, with TRBD1 as a possible D gene (5 bases). V was shortened by 4 bases and J by 7 bases, with 18 bases between the two germline ends. The CDR3 loop spans 15 amino acids. Germline CDR1 is SGDLS and CDR2 is YYNGEE. DNA of the CDR3: TGTGCCAGCAGCCCGGGGGGAGGGATTGGACAGCCCCAGCATTTT. Its protein product is CASSPGGGIGQPQHF.

In its sample, this clone was seen a few times. Other DNA sequences in the sample encode the same CDR3. This chain joins TRBV6-1 and TRBJ1-1; 8 bases are shared with TRBD1. The germline V gene encodes CDR1 MNHNS and CDR2 SASEGT. CDR3 length equals 14 residues. V trimming: 6 bases; J trimming: 0 bases; junction bases outside the gene matches: 3. The CDR3 spells CASRQGGLNTEAFF. CDR3 in DNA: TGTGCCAGCAGACAGGGGGGACTGAACACTGAAGCTTTCTTT.

V and J are TRBV5-5 and TRBJ1-2; maybe TRBD1 (6 bases). Germline values: CDR1 SGHKS, CDR2 YYEKEE (reference sequence). With 3 bases removed from V and 8 bases from J, the gap between germline ends came to 14 bases. The CDR3 extends over 13 amino acids. The CDR3 is CASSSGQINGYTF. In DNA form, the CDR3 reads TGTGCCAGCAGCTCTGGACAGATTAACGGCTACACCTTC.

The chain links TRBV7-9 to TRBJ1-1, with D unclear. The V gene lost 1 base and the J gene lost 8 bases, with 8 bases spanning the gap. CDR3 length equals 12 residues. Germline V gene lookup returns CDR1 SEHNR and CDR2 FQNEAQ (reference sequence). CDR3 protein: CASSLETYEAFF. Here the CDR3 DNA reads TGTGCCAGCAGCTTAGAGACTTACGAAGCTTTCTTT.

V is TRBV2 and J is TRBJ1-2; the D is unclear. CDR3 length: 12 amino acids. Germline V lookup: CDR1 SNHLY, CDR2 FYNNEI. V was shortened by 5 bases and J by 8 bases, with 12 bases between the two germline ends. The CDR3 region is CASSLNSRGYTF. The DNA for the CDR3 is TGTGCCAGCAGTCTCAACAGTAGAGGCTACACCTTC.

V and J are TRBV11-2 and TRBJ2-7; 10 nucleotides match TRBD2. The ends lost 5 bases at V and 0 bases at J; junction bases unmatched: 10. Germline-derived CDR1 and CDR2 are SGHAT and FQNNGV. The CDR3 spans 17 residues. The CDR3 region has the DNA TGTGCCAGCAGCGCCCGGTTAGCGGGAGGTCTCTCCTACGAGCAGTACTTC. As protein: CASSARLAGGLSYEQYF.

J is TRBJ2-6 and V is TRBV19; D is unclear. Trimming removed 1 base at V and 2 bases at J, with 9 bases between. Germline CDR1 LNHDA, CDR2 SQIVND (reference sequence). This CDR3 spans 16 amino acids. CDR3 sequence reads: CASSIAPVAGANVLTF. CDR3 DNA sequence: TGTGCCAGTAGTATAGCACCGGTCGCTGGGGCCAACGTCCTGACTTTC.

This chain connects TRBV6-6 to TRBJ2-2; 11 nucleotides align to TRBD1. Germline V gene sequence: CDR1 MNHNY, CDR2 SVGAGI (reference sequence). This CDR3 is 15 amino acids long. Germline trimming cut 5 bases from V and 4 bases from J; bases unmatched to any gene: 3. The CDR3 DNA sequence: TGTGCCAGCAGTGACGGGACAGGGGGCACCGGGGAGCTGTTTTTT. It translates to CASSDGTGGTGELFF.

The CDR3 DNA is TGTGCCATCAGTGGGACCGGACAGGGAAGCAATCAGCCCCAGCATTTT. As protein: CAISGTGQGSNQPQHF. J is TRBJ1-5 and V is TRBV10-3, with 8 nucleotides matching TRBD1. The germline V gene encodes CDR1 ENHRY and CDR2 SYGVKD. The J segment lost 1 base and the V segment lost 4 bases, leaving 6 bases of the junction unmatched. The CDR3 has 16 residues.

This clone has only a few counts. V is TRBV5-4 and J is TRBJ2-5; tentatively, D is TRBD2 (5 bases). Germline loops: CDR1 SGHNT, CDR2 YYREEE (reference sequence). This CDR3 spans 14 amino acids. V was trimmed by 0 bases and J by 5 bases, leaving 11 bases between them. CDR3 coding DNA: TGTGCCAGCAGCTTGGCCGGGCCGGGGGAGACCCAGTACTTC. Residues: CASSLAGPGETQYF.

V is TRBV11-3 and J is TRBJ2-1; D ambiguous. The CDR3 covers 12 residues. The V and J ends lost 5 bases and 5 bases respectively, with 7 bases between them. Germline V gives CDR1 SGHNT, CDR2 YENEEA. CDR3 in DNA: TGTGCCAGCAGCCAGCTAGACAATGAGCAGTTCTTC. Translation: CASSQLDNEQFF. Full variable domain (remainder filled in from reference TRBV11-3 and TRBJ2-1): EAGVVQSPRYKIIEKKQPVAFWCNPISGHNTLYWYLQNLGQGPELLIRYENEEAVDDSQLPKDRFSAERLKGVDSTLKIQPAELGDSAVYLCASSQLDNEQFFGPGTRLTVL.

The chain recombines TRBV18 with TRBJ2-1; 7 bases agree with TRBD2. Germline trimming cut 5 bases from V and 7 bases from J; bases unmatched to any gene: 8. The CDR3 spans 14 residues. Germline values: CDR1 KGHSH, CDR2 LQKENI. The DNA of the CDR3 is TGTGCCAGCTCAACGAGCGGGACGGAAAATGAGCAGTTCTTC. Its protein is CASSTSGTENEQFF.

The chain uses TRBV27 and TRBJ1-2, with D perhaps matching TRBD1 (6 bases). This CDR3 is 13 amino acids long. V gave up 2 bases and J gave up 4 bases, with 8 bases separating them. Looked up from germline, CDR1 is MNHEY and CDR2 is SMNVEV (reference sequence). As DNA, the CDR3 is TGTGCCAGCAGTTTAACAGGGATCTATGGCTACACCTTC. Its protein is CASSLTGIYGYTF.

The chain recombines TRBV28 with TRBJ2-7; D is possibly TRBD2 (6 bases). Germline CDR1 and CDR2: MDHEN and SYDVKM. This CDR3 has 14 residues. Trimming cost V 4 bases and J 1 base, with 11 bases left between them. The CDR3 reads CASSSGGASYEQYF. The CDR3 bases are TGTGCCAGCAGTTCCGGGGGAGCTTCCTACGAGCAGTACTTC. Variable domain in full (rest from reference TRBV28 and TRBJ2-7): DVKVTQSSRYLVKRTGEKVFLECVQDMDHENMFWYRQDPGLGLRLIYFSYDVKMKEKGDIPEGYSVSREKKERFSLILESASTNQTSMYLCASSSGGASYEQYFGPGTRLTVT.

DNA for the CDR3: TGTGCCAGTAGAATCGGGCAGGGTAGGATGAACACTGAAGCTTTCTTT. Translating gives CASRIGQGRMNTEAFF. The J gene is TRBJ1-1, the V gene TRBV19; D may be TRBD1 (5 bases). The germline gives CDR1 LNHDA, CDR2 SQIVND (reference sequence). The CDR3 extends over 16 amino acids. V was pared by 6 bases and J by 0 bases, with 17 bases between.

The sample holds a few counts of this clone. V gene TRBV2 combines with J gene TRBJ1-1; D is unclear. The CDR3 has 11 residues. The V gene lost 8 bases and the J gene lost 1 base, with 5 bases spanning the gap. Germline-derived CDR1 and CDR2 are SNHLY and FYNNEI. The CDR3 DNA sequence: TGTGCCAGCCGACAGAACACTGAAGCTTTCTTT. This codes for CASRQNTEAFF.

The J gene is TRBJ2-2, the V gene TRBV6-1; D may be TRBD1 (6 bases). CDR1 MNHNS and CDR2 SASEGT come from the germline V gene. This CDR3 comprises 16 residues. The V and J ends lost 4 bases and 4 bases respectively, with 16 bases between them. CDR3 region: CASSGLLGTSTGELFF. DNA of the CDR3: TGTGCCAGCAGTGGGCTTCTCGGGACATCCACCGGGGAGCTGTTTTTT.

The rearrangement links TRBV19 to TRBJ2-7; D gene uncertain. V dropped 5 bases and J dropped 2 bases, with 13 bases sitting between them. The CDR3 runs to 14 residues. From germline, CDR1 is LNHDA and CDR2 SQIVND (reference sequence). The CDR3 nucleotides read TGTGCCAGTAGTGCCTTACGGTTTCCCTACGAGCAGTACTTC. The encoded protein is CASSALRFPYEQYF.